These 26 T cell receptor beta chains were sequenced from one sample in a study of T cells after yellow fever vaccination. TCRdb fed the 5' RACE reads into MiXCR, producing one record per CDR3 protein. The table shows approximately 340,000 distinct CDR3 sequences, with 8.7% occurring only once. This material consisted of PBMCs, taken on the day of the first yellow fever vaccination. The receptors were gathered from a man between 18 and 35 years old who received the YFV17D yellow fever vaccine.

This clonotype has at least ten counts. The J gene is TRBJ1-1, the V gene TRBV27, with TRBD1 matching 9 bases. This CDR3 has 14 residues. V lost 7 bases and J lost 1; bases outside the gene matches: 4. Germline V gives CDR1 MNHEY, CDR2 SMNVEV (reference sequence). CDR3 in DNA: TGTGCCAGCATCTTGACAGGGGGGAACACTGAAGCTTTCTTT. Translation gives CASILTGGNTEAFF.

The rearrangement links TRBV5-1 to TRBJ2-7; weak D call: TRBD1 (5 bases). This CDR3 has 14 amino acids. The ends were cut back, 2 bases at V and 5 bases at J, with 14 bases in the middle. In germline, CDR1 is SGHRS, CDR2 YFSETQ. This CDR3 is CASSFHPGNDEQYF. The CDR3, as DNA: TGCGCCAGCAGCTTCCATCCAGGGAATGACGAGCAGTACTTC.

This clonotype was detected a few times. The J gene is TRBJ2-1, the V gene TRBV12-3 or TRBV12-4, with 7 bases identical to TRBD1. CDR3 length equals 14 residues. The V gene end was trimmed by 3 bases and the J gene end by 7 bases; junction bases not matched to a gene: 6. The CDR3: CASSFLTGRNEQFF. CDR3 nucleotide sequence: TGTGCCAGCAGTTTCTTGACAGGGAGAAATGAGCAGTTCTTC.

CDR3 residues: CASSLPGALNSYEQYF. CDR3 DNA sequence: TGTGCCAGCAGTCTACCAGGGGCCCTTAACTCCTACGAGCAGTACTTC. The chain uses TRBV5-6 and TRBJ2-7; tentatively, D is TRBD1 (6 bases). With 5 bases removed from V and 0 bases from J, the gap between germline ends came to 18 bases. The germline gives CDR1 SGHDT, CDR2 YYEEEE. This CDR3 region has 16 residues.

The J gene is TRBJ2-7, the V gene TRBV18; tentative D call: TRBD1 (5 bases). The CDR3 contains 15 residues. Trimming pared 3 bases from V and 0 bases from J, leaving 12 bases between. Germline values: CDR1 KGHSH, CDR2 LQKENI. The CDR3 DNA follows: TGTGCCAGCTCACCGATGAGAGACAGCTCCTACGAGCAGTACTTC. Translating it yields CASSPMRDSSYEQYF. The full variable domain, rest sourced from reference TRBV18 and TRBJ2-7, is NAGVMQNPRHLVRRRGQEARLRCSPMKGHSHVYWYRQLPEEGLKFMVYLQKENIIDESGMPKERFSAEFPKEGPSILRIQQVVRGDSAAYFCASSPMRDSSYEQYFGPGTRLTVT.

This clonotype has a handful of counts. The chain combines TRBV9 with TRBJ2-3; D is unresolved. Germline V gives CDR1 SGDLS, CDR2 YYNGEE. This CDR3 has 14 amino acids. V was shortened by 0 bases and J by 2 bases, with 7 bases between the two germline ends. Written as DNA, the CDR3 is TGTGCCAGCAGCGTAGGGTCTCACACAGATACGCAGTATTTT. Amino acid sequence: CASSVGSHTDTQYF.

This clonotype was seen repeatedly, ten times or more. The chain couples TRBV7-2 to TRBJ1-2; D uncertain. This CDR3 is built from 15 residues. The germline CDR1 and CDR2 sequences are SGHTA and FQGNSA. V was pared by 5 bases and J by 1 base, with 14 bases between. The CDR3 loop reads CASSPPSAFNYGYTF. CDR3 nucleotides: TGTGCCAGCAGCCCGCCTTCAGCGTTTAACTATGGCTACACCTTC.

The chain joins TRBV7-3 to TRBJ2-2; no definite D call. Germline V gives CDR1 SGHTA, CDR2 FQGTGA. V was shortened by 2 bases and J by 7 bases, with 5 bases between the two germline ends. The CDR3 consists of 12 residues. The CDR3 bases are TGTGCCAGCAGCTTATCGCGCGGGGAGCTGTTTTTT. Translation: CASSLSRGELFF.

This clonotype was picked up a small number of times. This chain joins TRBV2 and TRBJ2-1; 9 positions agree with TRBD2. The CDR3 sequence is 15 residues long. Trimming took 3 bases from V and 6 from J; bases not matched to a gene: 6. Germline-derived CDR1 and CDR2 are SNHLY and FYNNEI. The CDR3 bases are TGTGCCAGCAGTGATGGGACTAGCTCTGCCAATGAGCAGTTCTTC. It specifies CASSDGTSSANEQFF.

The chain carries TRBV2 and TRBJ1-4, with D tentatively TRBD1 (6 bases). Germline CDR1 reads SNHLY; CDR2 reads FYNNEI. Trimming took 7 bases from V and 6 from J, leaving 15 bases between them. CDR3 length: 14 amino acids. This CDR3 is CASTRTAIDEKLFF. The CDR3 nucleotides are TGTGCCAGCACACGGACAGCCATAGATGAAAAACTGTTTTTT.

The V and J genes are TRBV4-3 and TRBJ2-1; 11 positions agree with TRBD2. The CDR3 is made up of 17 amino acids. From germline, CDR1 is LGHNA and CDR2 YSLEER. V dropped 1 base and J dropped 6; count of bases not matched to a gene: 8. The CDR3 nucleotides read TGCGCCAGCAGCCAAGGTAGCGGGGGGGGATTCGGCAATGAGCAGTTCTTC. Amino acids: CASSQGSGGGFGNEQFF.

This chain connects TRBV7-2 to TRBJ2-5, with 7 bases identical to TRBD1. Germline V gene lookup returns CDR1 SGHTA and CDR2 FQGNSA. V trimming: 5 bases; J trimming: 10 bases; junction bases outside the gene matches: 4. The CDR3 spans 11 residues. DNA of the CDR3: TGTGCCAGCAGCCCAGGGGGAATCCAGTACTTC. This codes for CASSPGGIQYF. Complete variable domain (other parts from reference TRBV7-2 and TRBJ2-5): GAGVSQSPSNKVTEKGKDVELRCDPISGHTALYWYRQSLGQGLEFLIYFQGNSAPDKSGLPSDRFSAERTGGSVSTLTIQRTQQEDSAVYLCASSPGGIQYFGPGTRLLVL.

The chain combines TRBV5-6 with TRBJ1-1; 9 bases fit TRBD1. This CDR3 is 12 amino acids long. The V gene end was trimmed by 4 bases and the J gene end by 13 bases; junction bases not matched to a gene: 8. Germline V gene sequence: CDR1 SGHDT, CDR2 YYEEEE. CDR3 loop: CASSQGTGLDFF. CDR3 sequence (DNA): TGTGCCAGCAGCCAAGGGACAGGGTTAGATTTCTTT.

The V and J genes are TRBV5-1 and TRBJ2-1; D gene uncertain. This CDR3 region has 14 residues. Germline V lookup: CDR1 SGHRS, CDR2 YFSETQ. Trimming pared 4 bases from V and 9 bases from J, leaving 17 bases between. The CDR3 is CASSVLSSRAEQFF. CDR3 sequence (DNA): TGCGCCAGCAGCGTGCTTAGCTCCCGGGCTGAGCAGTTCTTC.

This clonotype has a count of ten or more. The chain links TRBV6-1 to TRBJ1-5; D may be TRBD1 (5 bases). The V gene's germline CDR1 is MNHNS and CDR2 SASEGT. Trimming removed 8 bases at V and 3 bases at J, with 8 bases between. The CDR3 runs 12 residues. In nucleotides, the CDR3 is TGTGCCAGCCAGGGTTCCAATCAGCCCCAGCATTTT. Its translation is CASQGSNQPQHF.

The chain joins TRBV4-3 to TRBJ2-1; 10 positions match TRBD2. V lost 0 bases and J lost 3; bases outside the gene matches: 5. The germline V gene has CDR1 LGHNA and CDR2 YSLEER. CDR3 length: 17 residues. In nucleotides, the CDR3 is TGCGCCAGCAGCCAAGATGGGGCTAGCGGGAGCTACAATGAGCAGTTCTTC. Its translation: CASSQDGASGSYNEQFF.

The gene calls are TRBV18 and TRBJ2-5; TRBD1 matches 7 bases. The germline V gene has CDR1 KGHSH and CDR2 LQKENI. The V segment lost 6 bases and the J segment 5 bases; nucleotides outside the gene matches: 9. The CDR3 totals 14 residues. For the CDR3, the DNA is TGTGCCAGCTCGCCGGACAGGTTGATTGAGACCCAGTACTTC. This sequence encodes CASSPDRLIETQYF.

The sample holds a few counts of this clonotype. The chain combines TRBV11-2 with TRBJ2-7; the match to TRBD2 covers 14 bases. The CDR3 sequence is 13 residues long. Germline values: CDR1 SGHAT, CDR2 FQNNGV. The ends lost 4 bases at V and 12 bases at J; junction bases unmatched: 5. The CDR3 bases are TGTGCCAGCAGCTCGACTAGCGGGGGGGAGGTGTACGTC. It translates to CASSSTSGGEVYV.

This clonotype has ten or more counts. The CDR3 nucleotides are TGCGCCAGCAGCTTGGCCGCGACAGGGCGGGAGACCCAGTACTTC. Amino acids: CASSLAATGRETQYF. The genes are TRBV5-1 and TRBJ2-5; 7 bases fit TRBD1. Germline assignment: CDR1 SGHRS and CDR2 YFSETQ. The CDR3 length is 15 residues. With 0 bases clipped from V and 5 bases from J, the junction kept 7 bases outside the gene matches.

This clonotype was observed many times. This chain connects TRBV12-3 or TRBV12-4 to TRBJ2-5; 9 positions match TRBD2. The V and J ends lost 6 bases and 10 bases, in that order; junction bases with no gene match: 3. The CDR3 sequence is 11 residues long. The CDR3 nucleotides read TGTGCCAGCAGGGGGACTAGCATCCAGTACTTC. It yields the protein CASRGTSIQYF.

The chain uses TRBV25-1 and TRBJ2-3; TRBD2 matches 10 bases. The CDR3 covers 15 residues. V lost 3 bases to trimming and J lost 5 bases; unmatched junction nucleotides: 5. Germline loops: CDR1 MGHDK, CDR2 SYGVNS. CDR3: CASSDTSGVGDTQYF. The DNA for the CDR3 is TGTGCCAGCAGTGATACTAGCGGGGTCGGAGATACGCAGTATTTT. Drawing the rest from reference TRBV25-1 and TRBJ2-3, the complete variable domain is EADIYQTPRYLVIGTGKKITLECSQTMGHDKMYWYQQDPGMELHLIHYSYGVNSTEKGDLSSESTVSRIRTEHFPLTLESARPSHTSQYLCASSDTSGVGDTQYFGPGTRLTVL.

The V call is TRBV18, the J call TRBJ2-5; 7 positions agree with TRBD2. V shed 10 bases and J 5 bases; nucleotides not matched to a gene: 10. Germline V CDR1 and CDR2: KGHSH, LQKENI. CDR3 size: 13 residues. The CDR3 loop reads CATTRGGAETQYF. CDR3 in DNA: TGTGCCACCACACGGGGAGGGGCTGAGACCCAGTACTTC. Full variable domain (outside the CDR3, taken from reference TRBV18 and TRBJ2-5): NAGVMQNPRHLVRRRGQEARLRCSPMKGHSHVYWYRQLPEEGLKFMVYLQKENIIDESGMPKERFSAEFPKEGPSILRIQQVVRGDSAAYFCATTRGGAETQYFGPGTRLLVL.

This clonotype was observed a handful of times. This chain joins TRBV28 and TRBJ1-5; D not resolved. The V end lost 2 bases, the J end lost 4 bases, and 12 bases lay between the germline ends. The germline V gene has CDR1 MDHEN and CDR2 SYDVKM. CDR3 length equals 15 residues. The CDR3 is CASSLAAEGNQPQHF. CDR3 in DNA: TGTGCCAGCAGTTTAGCGGCTGAGGGAAATCAGCCCCAGCATTTT. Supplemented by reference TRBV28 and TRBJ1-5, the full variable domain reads DVKVTQSSRYLVKRTGEKVFLECVQDMDHENMFWYRQDPGLGLRLIYFSYDVKMKEKGDIPEGYSVSREKKERFSLILESASTNQTSMYLCASSLAAEGNQPQHFGDGTRLSIL.

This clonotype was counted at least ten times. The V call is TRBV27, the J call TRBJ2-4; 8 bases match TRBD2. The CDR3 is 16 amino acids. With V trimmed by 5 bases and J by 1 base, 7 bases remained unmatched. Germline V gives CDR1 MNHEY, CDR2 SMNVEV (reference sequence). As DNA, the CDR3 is TGTGCCAGCAGTGTACTTAGCGGGGCGGCCAAAAACATTCAGTACTTC. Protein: CASSVLSGAAKNIQYF.

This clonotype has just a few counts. CDR3 coding DNA: TGCAGTGCTACGGTTGGGGGACGTAATGAAAAACTGTTTTTT. It encodes CSATVGGRNEKLFF. The J gene is TRBJ1-4, the V gene TRBV20-1; tentative D call: TRBD1 (5 bases). Trimming removed 4 bases at V and 4 bases at J, with 13 bases between. This CDR3 contains 14 residues. The germline V gene encodes CDR1 DFQATT and CDR2 SNEGSKA (reference sequence).

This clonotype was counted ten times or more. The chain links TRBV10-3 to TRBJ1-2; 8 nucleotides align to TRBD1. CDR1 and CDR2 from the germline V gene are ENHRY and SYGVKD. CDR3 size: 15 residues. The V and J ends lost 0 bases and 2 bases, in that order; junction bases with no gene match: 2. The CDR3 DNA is TGTGCCATCAGTGAGTCGGGACAGGACAACTATGGCTACACCTTC. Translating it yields CAISESGQDNYGYTF.